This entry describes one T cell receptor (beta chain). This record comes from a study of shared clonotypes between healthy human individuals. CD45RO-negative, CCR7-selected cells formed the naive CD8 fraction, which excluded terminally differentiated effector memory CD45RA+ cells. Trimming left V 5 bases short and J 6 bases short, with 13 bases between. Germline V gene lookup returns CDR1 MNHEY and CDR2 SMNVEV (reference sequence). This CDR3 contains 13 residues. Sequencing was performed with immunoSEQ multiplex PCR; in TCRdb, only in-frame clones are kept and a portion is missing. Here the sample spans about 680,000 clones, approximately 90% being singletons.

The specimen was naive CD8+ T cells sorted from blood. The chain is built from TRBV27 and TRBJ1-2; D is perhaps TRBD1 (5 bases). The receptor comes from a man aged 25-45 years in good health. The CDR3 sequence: CASSPRTPHGYTF. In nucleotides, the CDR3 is TGTGCCAGCAGTCCCCGGACACCGCATGGCTACACCTTC.